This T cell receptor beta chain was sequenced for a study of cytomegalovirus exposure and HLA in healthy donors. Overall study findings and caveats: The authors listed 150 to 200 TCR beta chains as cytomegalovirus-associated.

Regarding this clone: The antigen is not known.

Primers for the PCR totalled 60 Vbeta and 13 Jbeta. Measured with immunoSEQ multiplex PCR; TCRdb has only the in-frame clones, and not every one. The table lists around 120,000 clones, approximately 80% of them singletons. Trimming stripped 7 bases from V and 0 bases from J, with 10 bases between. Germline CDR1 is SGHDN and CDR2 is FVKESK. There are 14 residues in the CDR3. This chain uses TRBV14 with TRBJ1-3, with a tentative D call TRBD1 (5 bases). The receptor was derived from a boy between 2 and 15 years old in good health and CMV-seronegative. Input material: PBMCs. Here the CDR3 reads CASKMTASGNTIYF. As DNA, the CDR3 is TGTGCCAGCAAAATGACAGCCTCTGGAAACACCATATATTTT.